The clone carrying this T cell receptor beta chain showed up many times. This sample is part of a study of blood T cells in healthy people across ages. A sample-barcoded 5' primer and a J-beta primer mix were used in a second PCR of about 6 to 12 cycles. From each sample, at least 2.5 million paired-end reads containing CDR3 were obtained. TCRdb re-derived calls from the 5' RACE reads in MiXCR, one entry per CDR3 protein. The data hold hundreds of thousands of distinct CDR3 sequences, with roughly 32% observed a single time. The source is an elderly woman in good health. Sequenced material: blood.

CDR3 DNA sequence: TGCGCCAGCAGCCCGACTGATCACCTCCAGGGGGATGAGCAGTTCTTC. It translates to CASSPTDHLQGDEQFF. The rearrangement uses TRBV5-1 and TRBJ2-1; TRBD1 aligns across 7 bases. The CDR3 extends over 16 amino acids. V was clipped by 4 bases and J by 8 bases; unmatched bases: 15. Per the germline V gene, CDR1 is SGHRS and CDR2 is YFSETQ. The entire variable domain, with the rest obtained from reference TRBV5-1 and TRBJ2-1, is as follows: KAGVTQTPRYLIKTRGQQVTLSCSPISGHRSVSWYQQTPGQGLQFLFEYFSETQRNKGNFPGRFSGRQFSNSRSEMNVSTLELGDSALYLCASSPTDHLQGDEQFFGPGTRLTVL.